This T cell receptor beta chain emerged from a study of blood T cell repertoires in COVID-19. Overall study context: The analysed material was cDNA or gDNA that came from T cells, B-cell-depleted T cells, or PBMCs.

Per the original methods: Nucleated cell number was recorded as an estimate derived from reference gene primer amplification. Only in-frame clones appear in the TCRdb table, and some are missing; sequencing was by immunoSEQ multiplex PCR. Clone size and V and J calls were adopted from that table, with D and trimming inferred from the DNA. The table has approximately 100,000 clones, 65% to 85% seen once. The CDR3 is 15 residues long. V lost 2 bases, J lost 9 bases, and 14 bases lay in between. Germline lookup yields CDR1 MGHDK and CDR2 SYGVNS. The chain employs TRBV25-1 and TRBJ1-6; D may be TRBD1 (6 bases). This TCR was recovered from a man in his sixties with acute or convalescent COVID-19. Sequenced material: peripheral blood. The DNA for the CDR3 is TGTGCCAGCAGTGAACGACAGGCAAGAGTTTCACCCCTCCACTTT. Encoded protein: CASSERQARVSPLHF.